These 7 T cell receptor beta chains share one sample of origin, sequenced in a study of blood T cells in healthy people across ages (dated by TCRdb to between 2014 and 2017). Libraries were prepared through 5' RACE. Sequencer: Illumina HiSeq 2500. A second PCR of roughly 6 to 12 cycles was run with a J-beta primer mix and a sample-barcoded 5' primer. Clones were called with MiXCR by TCRdb after fastp trimmed the public reads at Q25, and only in-frame beta chains were retained. Under each unique CDR3 protein, matching rows form one entry showing the most common genes and DNA. Across this sample there are 850,000 to 1,000,000 distinct CDR3 sequences, with under 50% seen only once. The ten most abundant clones make up around an eighth of the sample. The specimen was blood. The receptor set was obtained from a young man in good health.

CDR3 sequence reads: CASSLALGQDHEQFF. The CDR3, as DNA: TGTGCCAGCAGTTTAGCGTTAGGACAGGATCATGAGCAGTTCTTC. The chain joins TRBV12-3 or TRBV12-4 to TRBJ2-1; TRBD1 matches at 7 bases. The CDR3 is 15 amino acids. V lost 0 bases and J lost 8; bases outside the gene matches: 7.

In this sample, this clonotype turned up a few times. The chain links TRBV2 to TRBJ2-3; 11 bases agree with TRBD2. With 5 bases clipped from V and 6 bases from J, the junction kept 10 bases outside the gene matches. This CDR3 spans 16 amino acids. The germline CDR1 and CDR2 sequences are SNHLY and FYNNEI. CDR3 in DNA: TGTGCCAGCAGTCCGATCGGCCTAGCGGGGGGTGATACGCAGTATTTT. This encodes CASSPIGLAGGDTQYF. The variable domain in full, with the rest retrieved from reference TRBV2 and TRBJ2-3, is EPEVTQTPSHQVTQMGQEVILRCVPISNHLYFYWYRQILGQKVEFLVSFYNNEISEKSEIFDDQFSVERPDGSNFTLKIRSTKLEDSAMYFCASSPIGLAGGDTQYFGPGTRLTVL.

The V call is TRBV28, the J call TRBJ2-5; D is perhaps TRBD2 (6 bases). V lost 6 bases, J lost 5 bases, and 22 bases lay in between. In germline, CDR1 is MDHEN, CDR2 SYDVKM. CDR3 size: 16 residues. The CDR3 sequence is CASSAGGATIQETQYF. In DNA form, the CDR3 reads TGTGCCAGCAGCGCCGGAGGGGCTACAATTCAGGAGACCCAGTACTTC.

In this sample, this clonotype turned up a few times. The rearrangement uses TRBV2 and TRBJ2-7; D not resolved. Trimming pared 11 bases from V and 3 bases from J, leaving 11 bases between. CDR1 is SNHLY, CDR2 FYNNEI, per germline. This CDR3 region has 11 residues. CDR3 amino acids: CAVEVSYEQYF. CDR3 DNA: TGTGCCGTCGAAGTCAGCTACGAGCAGTACTTC. The full variable domain, its missing parts supplied by reference TRBV2 and TRBJ2-7, is EPEVTQTPSHQVTQMGQEVILRCVPISNHLYFYWYRQILGQKVEFLVSFYNNEISEKSEIFDDQFSVERPDGSNFTLKIRSTKLEDSAMYFCAVEVSYEQYFGPGTRLTVT.

The chain employs TRBV7-9 and TRBJ2-7; D assignment may be TRBD1 or TRBD2 (5 bases each). Germline values: CDR1 SEHNR, CDR2 FQNEAQ (reference sequence). The CDR3 is made up of 12 amino acids. V lost 5 bases and J 5 bases, leaving 10 bases between the germline ends. The CDR3 bases are TGTGCCAGCAGCCCAGAGGGGCACGAGCAGTACTTC. Protein product: CASSPEGHEQYF. Full variable domain (remainder filled in from reference TRBV7-9 and TRBJ2-7): DTGVSQNPRHKITKRGQNVTFRCDPISEHNRLYWYRQTLGQGPEFLTYFQNEAQLEKSRLLSDRFSAERPKGSFSTLEIQRTEQGDSAMYLCASSPEGHEQYFGPGTRLTVT.

In this sample, this clonotype turned up many times. The chain carries TRBV20-1 and TRBJ1-2; 7 bases map to TRBD1. There are 14 residues in the CDR3. With V trimmed by 0 bases and J by 3 bases, 4 bases remained unmatched. Per the germline V gene, CDR1 is DFQATT and CDR2 is SNEGSKA (reference sequence). The DNA of the CDR3 is TGCAGTGCTAGAGACGGGACAGATTACTATGGCTACACCTTC. Protein: CSARDGTDYYGYTF.

V and J are TRBV9 and TRBJ2-1, with D unresolved. Trimming cost V 0 bases and J 0 bases, with 16 bases left between them. The CDR3 extends over 18 amino acids. The germline CDR1 and CDR2 sequences are SGDLS and YYNGEE. The CDR3 reads CASSVGGGRPSSYNEQFF. DNA for the CDR3: TGTGCCAGCAGCGTAGGTGGCGGCAGGCCTAGCTCCTACAATGAGCAGTTCTTC.